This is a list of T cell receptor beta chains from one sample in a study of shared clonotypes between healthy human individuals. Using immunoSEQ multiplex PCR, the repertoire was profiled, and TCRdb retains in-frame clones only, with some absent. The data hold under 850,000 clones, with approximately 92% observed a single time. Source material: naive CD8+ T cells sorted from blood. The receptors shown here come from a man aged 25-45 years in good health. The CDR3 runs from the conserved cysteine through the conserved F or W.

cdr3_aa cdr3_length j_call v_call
CASSFGSAYEQYF 13 TRBJ2-7 TRBV27
CASSQATRGAGEADTQYF 18 TRBJ2-3 TRBV4-3
CASRPLPGGFTDTQYF 16 TRBJ2-3 TRBV27
CSVVGDSSYEQYF 13 TRBJ2-7 TRBV29-1
CASSLGVNRETQYF 14 TRBJ2-5 TRBV7-9
CASSHTVGISGNTIYF 16 TRBJ1-3 TRBV14
CASSQVGEQFF 11 TRBJ2-1 TRBV14
CATSREGQGGEKLFF 15 TRBJ1-4 TRBV15
CASTTSLAGEGNEQFF 16 TRBJ2-1 TRBV28
CASSLPGGNQPQHF 14 TRBJ1-5 TRBV28
CASSELAGEGRGELFF 16 TRBJ2-2 TRBV7-3
CASSFLAGGVETQYF 15 TRBJ2-5 TRBV7-9
CASSYGRPYEQYF 13 TRBJ2-7 TRBV27
CASSHIPYEQYF 12 TRBJ2-7 TRBV19
CASSWPRTGISYEQYF 16 TRBJ2-7 TRBV11-2
CASSIVRGAYEQYF 14 TRBJ2-7 TRBV19
CASSSEGQGDRSYEQYF 17 TRBJ2-7 TRBV7-9
CASSSPSGLAYEQYF 15 TRBJ2-7 TRBV7-9
CASSPEPGQLNTEAFF 16 TRBJ1-1 TRBV5-1
CASSIRDSAYNEQFF 15 TRBJ2-1 TRBV19
CASSFGAGPEQFF 13 TRBJ2-1 TRBV27
CASSYNGNEKLFF 13 TRBJ1-4 TRBV6-5
CASSLARDYEQYF 13 TRBJ2-7 TRBV7-6
CASSAWLSTDTQYF 14 TRBJ2-3 TRBV6-1
CASSHDTGGGYGYTF 15 TRBJ1-2 TRBV6-5
CASRPTYEQYF 11 TRBJ2-7 TRBV2